The source of this T cell receptor (beta chain) is a study of PD-1 blockade in classical Hodgkin lymphoma. The study, taken as a whole, reports: Diversity in CD4+ TCRs, unlike that measured in CD8+ TCRs, had risen significantly by C4D1. The authors excluded patients who started nivolumab under 1 year after ASCT.

With V trimmed by 0 bases and J by 1 base, 4 bases remained unmatched. There are 16 residues in the CDR3. The germline V gene has CDR1 SGHRS and CDR2 YFSETQ. On this clone: The antigen remains undetermined.

The table came from immunoSEQ multiplex PCR; TCRdb's copy has only in-frame clones and leaves some out. The sample consists of 55,000 to 75,000 clones, just over 90% of them appearing once. Autologous stem cell transplantation was followed by relapse in every patient, and brentuximab vedotin exposure varied. Each best response was a complete response, a partial response or progressive disease. The receptor's source is a human donor with classical Hodgkin lymphoma. The genes are TRBV5-1 and TRBJ2-3; 8 nucleotides align to TRBD2. The sequencing here drew on peripheral blood mononuclear cells (PBMCs), taken at baseline. CDR3 amino acids: CASSLVGTRGTDTQYF. The CDR3 region has the DNA TGCGCCAGCAGCTTGGTAGGGACTAGGGGCACAGATACGCAGTATTTT. The full variable domain, with the rest looked up from reference TRBV5-1 and TRBJ2-3, is KAGVTQTPRYLIKTRGQQVTLSCSPISGHRSVSWYQQTPGQGLQFLFEYFSETQRNKGNFPGRFSGRQFSNSRSEMNVSTLELGDSALYLCASSLVGTRGTDTQYFGPGTRLTVL.